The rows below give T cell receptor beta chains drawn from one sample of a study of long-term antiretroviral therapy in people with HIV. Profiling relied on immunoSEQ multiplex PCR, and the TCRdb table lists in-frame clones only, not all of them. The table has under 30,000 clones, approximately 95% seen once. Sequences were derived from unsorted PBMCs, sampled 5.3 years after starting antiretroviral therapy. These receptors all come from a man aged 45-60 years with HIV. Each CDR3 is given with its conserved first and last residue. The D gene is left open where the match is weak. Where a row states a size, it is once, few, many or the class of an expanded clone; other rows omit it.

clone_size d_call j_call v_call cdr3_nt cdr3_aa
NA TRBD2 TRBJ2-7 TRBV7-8 TGTGCCAGCAGCCCGGGGGGTGCGGGGGGGCCTTGGGACGAGCAGTACTTC CASSPGGAGGPWDEQYF
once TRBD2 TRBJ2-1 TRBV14 TGTGCCAGCAGTCCAGCCGCGGGGGGTGTCGACAATGAGCAGTTCTTC CASSPAAGGVDNEQFF
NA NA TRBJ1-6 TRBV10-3 TGTGCCATCAGTGAAGGCAGGGTAGGAGCCTATAATTCACCCCTCCACTTT CAISEGRVGAYNSPLHF
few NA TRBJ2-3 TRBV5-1 TGCGCCAGCAGCTTGATCCTTAGGTTGAAACAAACAGATACGCAGTATTTT CASSLILRLKQTDTQYF
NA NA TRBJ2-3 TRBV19 TGTGCCAGGCGCTTGCTAGCGAAAATACTCAACACAGATACGCAGTATTTT CARRLLAKILNTDTQYF
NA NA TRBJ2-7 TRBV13 TGTGCCAGCAGGGGATCGTCCTACGAGCAGTACTTC CASRGSSYEQYF
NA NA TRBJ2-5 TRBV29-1 TGCAGCGTTGAGGTTCAGGTGGAAGAGACCCAGTACTTC CSVEVQVEETQYF
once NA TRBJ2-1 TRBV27 TGTGCCAGCAGTTCGCCCGGGACTTCTTACAATGAGCAGTTCTTC CASSSPGTSYNEQFF
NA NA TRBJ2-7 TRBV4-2 TGTGCCAGCAGCCAAGTTAGGCAGGAGCAGTACTTC CASSQVRQEQYF
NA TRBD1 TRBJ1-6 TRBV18 TGTGCCAGCTCACGGGATACAGGGGAAGCAGGTTCACCCCTCCACTTT CASSRDTGEAGSPLHF
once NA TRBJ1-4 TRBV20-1 TGCAGTGCTAGAGTTTATGAAAAACTGTTTTTT CSARVYEKLFF
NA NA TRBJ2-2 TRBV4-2 TGTGCCAGCAGCCGGATGGTGGACGGGGAGCTGTTTTTT CASSRMVDGELFF
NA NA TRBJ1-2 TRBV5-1 TGCGCCAGCAGCCGGGAGGCAGGGAACTATGGCTACACCTTC CASSREAGNYGYTF
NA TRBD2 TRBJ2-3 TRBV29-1 TGCAGCGGAGTCTTGTCGGGGGGGCCAGATACGCAGTATTTT CSGVLSGGPDTQYF
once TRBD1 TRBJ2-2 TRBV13 TGTGCCAGCAGCGAATCCAGGGGGCGGGACACCGGGGAGCTGTTTTTT CASSESRGRDTGELFF
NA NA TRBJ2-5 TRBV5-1 TGCGCCAGCAGCTTCTTGCTTCGAGAGACCCAGTACTTC CASSFLLRETQYF
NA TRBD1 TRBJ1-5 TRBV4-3 TGCGCCAGCAGCCAAGGGACAGGGGGCTTGGAGCCCCAGCATTTT CASSQGTGGLEPQHF
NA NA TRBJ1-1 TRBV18 TGTGCCAGCTCATTTAGGGGGTCGGACACTGAAGCTTTCTTT CASSFRGSDTEAFF
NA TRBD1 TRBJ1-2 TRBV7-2 TGTGCCAGCAGCTTATCCAGGGGGGACTATGGCTACACCTTC CASSLSRGDYGYTF
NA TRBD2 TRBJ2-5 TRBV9 TGTGCCAGCAGCGTAGGCCCACTAGCGGGGGGCCAAGAGACCCAGTACTTC CASSVGPLAGGQETQYF
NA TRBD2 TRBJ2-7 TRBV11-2 TGTGCCAGCAGCCTAGAAAGAAGCGGGGCCTCCTACGAGCAGTACTTC CASSLERSGASYEQYF
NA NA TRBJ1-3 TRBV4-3 TGCGCCAGCAGCCAAGACGTAGGTGGAAACACCATATATTTT CASSQDVGGNTIYF